The T cell receptor beta chain described here comes from a study of OX40 agonist ivuxolimab in advanced cancers. As for the study in general: The diagnoses of dose-escalation patients were hepatocellular carcinoma, melanoma, renal cell or head and neck cancer. General study results and limits: Some nonresponders also had low normalized T-cell clonal expansion. Circulating CD4+ and CD8+ T cells showed clonal expansion by week 6 at 0.1 to 3.0 mg/kg.

Libraries were prepared by immunoSEQ multiplex PCR; TCRdb keeps only in-frame clonotypes and omits some of them. The data contain some 41,000 clones, about 88% of them seen just once; the ten biggest clones take up approximately 13%. Details on this clone: Antigen unknown.

V dropped 6 bases and J dropped 0 bases, with 11 bases sitting between them. The germline CDR1 and CDR2 sequences are MGHRA and YSYEKL. The CDR3 sequence is 15 residues long. The sequencing used CD4+ or CD8+ T cells sorted from blood, collected in a trial of the OX40 agonist ivuxolimab. The chain recombines TRBV4-1 with TRBJ2-2; D unresolved. The clonotype comes from an adult with an advanced solid tumor such as melanoma, head and neck, liver or kidney cancer. CDR3 coding DNA: TGCGCCAGCAGACCCGACAAGACGAACACCGGGGAGCTGTTTTTT. Its translation: CASRPDKTNTGELFF.